The 19 T cell receptor beta chains below were found in one sample sequenced in a study of T cell clonotyping in hematopoietic cell transplantation. Produced via immunoSEQ multiplex PCR; TCRdb's table is partial and in-frame only. The sample has thousands of clones; 90% to 95% are singletons. The source material was PBMCs, sampled 180 days after allogeneic stem cell transplant. These receptor sequences come from a female patient aged 50-59 years who had an allogeneic stem cell transplant from an unrelated donor, so the T cells may come from the graft donor. Some clones in this sample may be carry-over from other donors' samples.

This chain connects TRBV2 to TRBJ2-7; possible D gene TRBD2, 5 bases. Trimming left V 4 bases short and J 2 bases short, with 9 bases between. This CDR3 has 13 residues. Per germline, CDR1 SNHLY and CDR2 FYNNEI. DNA for the CDR3: TGTGCCAGCAGTGCCGACGGGACCTACGAGCAGTACGTC. Translated, it gives CASSADGTYEQYV.

The rearrangement links TRBV10-2 to TRBJ2-1; no reliable D call. The CDR3 is made up of 15 amino acids. The V and J ends lost 3 bases and 3 bases respectively, with 12 bases between them. Germline V gene lookup returns CDR1 WSHSY and CDR2 SAAADI. As DNA, the CDR3 is TGCGCCAGCAGTGAAGTATACGGCAACTACAATGAGCAGTTCTTC. Residues: CASSEVYGNYNEQFF.

The chain employs TRBV20-1 and TRBJ1-2; D call uncertain. V was shortened by 7 bases and J by 5 bases, with 11 bases between the two germline ends. Germline V gene data show CDR1 as DFQATT and CDR2 as SNEGSKA (reference sequence). This CDR3 has 11 residues. CDR3 bases: TGCAGTGTCGTATCGAGGTATGGCTACACCTTC. It translates to CSVVSRYGYTF.

V gene TRBV29-1 combines with J gene TRBJ2-2; perhaps TRBD1 as D (6 bases). The CDR3 extends over 13 amino acids. The germline CDR1 and CDR2 sequences are SQVTM and ANQGSEA. Trimming removed 6 bases at V and 6 bases at J, with 14 bases between. In DNA form, the CDR3 reads TGCAGCGTAACGGAACAGGGTCCCGGGGAGCTGTTTTTT. This sequence encodes CSVTEQGPGELFF.

V is TRBV11-3 and J is TRBJ2-1; TRBD2 matches at 7 bases. In germline, CDR1 is SGHNT, CDR2 YENEEA. The CDR3 is made up of 15 amino acids. Unmatched junction bases numbered 7, after V lost 5 bases and J lost 3 bases. The CDR3 is CASSPGGSYYNEQFF. As DNA, the CDR3 is TGTGCCAGCAGCCCCGGGGGGTCCTACTACAATGAGCAGTTCTTC.

The gene calls are TRBV5-1 and TRBJ2-5; the D is unclear. The V end was cut by 0 bases, the J end by 0 bases, with 6 bases between. Germline V gene lookup returns CDR1 SGHRS and CDR2 YFSETQ. This CDR3 is 14 amino acids long. The CDR3 DNA is TGCGCCAGCAGCTTGGAGCGTTACCAAGAGACCCAGTACTTC. Translating it yields CASSLERYQETQYF.

The chain has TRBV27 and TRBJ1-2; a possible D gene is TRBD1 (6 bases). Deletions cut 5 bases from V and 4 bases from J, with 14 bases between. CDR1 is MNHEY, CDR2 SMNVEV, per germline (reference sequence). The CDR3 has 14 amino acids. The CDR3 loop is CASSIHDRSYGYTF. CDR3 nucleotides: TGTGCCAGCAGTATCCATGACAGGAGCTATGGCTACACCTTC.

This chain links TRBV19 with TRBJ1-5; a possible D gene is TRBD1 (6 bases). CDR3 size: 13 residues. Trimming removed 5 bases at V and 6 bases at J, with 11 bases between. Germline lookup yields CDR1 LNHDA and CDR2 SQIVND (reference sequence). DNA for the CDR3: TGTGCCAGTAGTTTCAGGGGTGGTCAGCCCCAGCATTTT. Protein: CASSFRGGQPQHF.

The genes are TRBV19 and TRBJ1-1, with a possible D match to TRBD1 (5 bases). The germline CDR1 and CDR2 sequences are LNHDA and SQIVND (reference sequence). The CDR3 is made up of 14 amino acids. The germline V and J ends were trimmed by 6 bases and 0 bases, with 11 bases remaining between them. CDR3 sequence (DNA): TGTGCCAGTAGCCAGGGTAATCTGAACACTGAAGCTTTCTTT. It translates to CASSQGNLNTEAFF.

The genes are TRBV6-6 and TRBJ1-2, with D unclear. V lost 0 bases to trimming and J lost 4 bases, with 9 bases between them. CDR3 length equals 14 residues. Germline V lookup: CDR1 MNHNY, CDR2 SVGAGI (reference sequence). CDR3 sequence reads: CASSYSEDTYGYTF. DNA of the CDR3: TGTGCCAGCAGTTACTCAGAGGATACCTATGGCTACACCTTC.

J is TRBJ1-5 and V is TRBV5-6, with unresolved D. Germline CDR1 and CDR2: SGHDT and YYEEEE. Trimming took off 0 bases at V and 0 bases at J, with 10 bases between the two ends. The CDR3 contains 16 residues. This chain's CDR3 is CASSLAGLHSNQPQHF. DNA of the CDR3: TGTGCCAGCAGCTTGGCCGGACTTCATAGCAATCAGCCCCAGCATTTT.

The chain uses TRBV4-1 and TRBJ2-2; D gene uncertain. Trimming took 0 bases from V and 5 from J, leaving 13 bases between them. This CDR3 spans 16 amino acids. The V gene's germline CDR1 is MGHRA and CDR2 YSYEKL. CDR3 sequence: CASSQEGKELTGELFF. The CDR3 coding sequence is TGCGCCAGCAGCCAAGAGGGCAAGGAGCTGACCGGGGAGCTGTTTTTT.

V and J are TRBV27 and TRBJ2-2; D call uncertain. The CDR3 covers 13 residues. CDR1 is MNHEY, CDR2 SMNVEV, per germline (reference sequence). Trimming took off 3 bases at V and 5 bases at J, with 7 bases between the two ends. CDR3 sequence reads: CASSLGGTGELFF. CDR3 nucleotides: TGTGCCAGCAGTTTGGGTGGAACCGGGGAGCTGTTTTTT.

The chain uses TRBV7-9 and TRBJ1-1; D not resolved. Per the germline V gene, CDR1 is SEHNR and CDR2 is FQNEAQ (reference sequence). The CDR3 is 14 residues long. Trimming left V 1 base short and J 1 base short, with 7 bases between. The CDR3 here is CASSLGSGNTEAFF. CDR3 in DNA: TGTGCCAGCAGCTTAGGTTCAGGGAACACTGAAGCTTTCTTT.

The chain uses TRBV6-5 and TRBJ2-2, with unresolved D. The germline V gene encodes CDR1 MNHEY and CDR2 SVGAGI. This CDR3 is built from 14 residues. V was trimmed by 0 bases and J by 6 bases, leaving 8 bases between them. The CDR3 DNA reads TGTGCCAGCAGTTACTCGGGCGGACCCGGGGAGCTGTTTTTT. Amino acids: CASSYSGGPGELFF.

This clone occurred once. The genes are TRBV6-1 and TRBJ1-4; D uncertain. From germline, CDR1 is MNHNS and CDR2 SASEGT. V was clipped by 6 bases and J by 5 bases, with 10 bases between them. The CDR3 runs 13 residues. Written as DNA, the CDR3 is TGTGCCAGCAGGTCGGGTCCGAATGAAAAACTGTTTTTT. It yields the protein CASRSGPNEKLFF.

The gene calls are TRBV27 and TRBJ2-2; 9 bases match TRBD2. The CDR3 is made up of 16 amino acids. The germline V gene has CDR1 MNHEY and CDR2 SMNVEV (reference sequence). The V segment lost 3 bases and the J segment 1 base; nucleotides outside the gene matches: 3. The CDR3 here is CASSFGTSLNTGELFF. CDR3 DNA: TGTGCCAGCAGTTTTGGGACTAGCCTGAACACCGGGGAGCTGTTTTTT.

V usage is TRBV5-6 and J usage is TRBJ1-3; D is unclear. Germline-derived CDR1 and CDR2 are SGHDT and YYEEEE. V lost 2 bases to trimming and J lost 0 bases, with 6 bases between them. This CDR3 is 14 amino acids long. Written as DNA, the CDR3 is TGTGCCAGCAGCTTAGGGATCTCTGGAAACACCATATATTTT. Protein: CASSLGISGNTIYF.

The chain carries TRBV7-2 and TRBJ2-3; D possibly corresponds to TRBD2 (7 bases). Germline V gene lookup returns CDR1 SGHTA and CDR2 FQGNSA. This CDR3 is built from 15 residues. The V and J ends lost 2 bases and 10 bases respectively, with 19 bases between them. As DNA, the CDR3 is TGTGCCAGCAGCTTAAGGGCGGGGGCGCGTGTTCCGCAGTATTTT. Protein: CASSLRAGARVPQYF.